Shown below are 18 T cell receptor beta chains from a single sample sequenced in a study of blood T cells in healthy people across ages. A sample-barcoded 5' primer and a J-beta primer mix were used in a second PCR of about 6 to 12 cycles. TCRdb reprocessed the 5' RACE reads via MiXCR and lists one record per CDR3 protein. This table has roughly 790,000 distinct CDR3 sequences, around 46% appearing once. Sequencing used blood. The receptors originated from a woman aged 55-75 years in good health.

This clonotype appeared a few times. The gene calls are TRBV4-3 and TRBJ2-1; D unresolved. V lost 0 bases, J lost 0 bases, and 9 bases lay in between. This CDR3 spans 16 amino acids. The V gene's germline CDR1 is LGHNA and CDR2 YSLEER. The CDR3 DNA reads TGCGCCAGCAGCCAAGATTTCCGGTACTCCTACAATGAGCAGTTCTTC. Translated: CASSQDFRYSYNEQFF.

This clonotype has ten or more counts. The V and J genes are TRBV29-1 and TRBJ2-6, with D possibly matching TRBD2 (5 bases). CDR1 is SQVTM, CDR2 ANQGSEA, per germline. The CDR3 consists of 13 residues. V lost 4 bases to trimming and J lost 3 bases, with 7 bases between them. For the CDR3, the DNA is TGCAGCGTTGGAGGGAATGGGGCCAACGTCCTGACTTTC. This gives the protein CSVGGNGANVLTF.

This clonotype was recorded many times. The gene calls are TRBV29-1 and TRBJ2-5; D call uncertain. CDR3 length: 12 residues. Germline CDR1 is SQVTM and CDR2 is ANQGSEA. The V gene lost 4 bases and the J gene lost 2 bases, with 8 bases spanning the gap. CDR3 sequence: CSVGARQETQYF. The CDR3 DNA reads TGCAGCGTTGGGGCACGGCAAGAGACCCAGTACTTC.

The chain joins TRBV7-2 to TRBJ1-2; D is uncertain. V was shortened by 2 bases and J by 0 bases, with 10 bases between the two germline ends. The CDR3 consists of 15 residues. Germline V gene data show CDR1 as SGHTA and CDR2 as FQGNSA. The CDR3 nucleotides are TGTGCCAGCAGCTTAACCGGCGATCCTAACTATGGCTACACCTTC. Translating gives CASSLTGDPNYGYTF.

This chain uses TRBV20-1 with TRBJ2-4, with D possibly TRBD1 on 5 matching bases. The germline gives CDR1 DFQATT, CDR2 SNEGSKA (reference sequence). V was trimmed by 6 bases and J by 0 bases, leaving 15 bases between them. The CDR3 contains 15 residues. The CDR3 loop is CSAPAGALAKNIQYF. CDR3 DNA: TGCAGTGCCCCCGCTGGGGCCCTAGCCAAAAACATTCAGTACTTC.

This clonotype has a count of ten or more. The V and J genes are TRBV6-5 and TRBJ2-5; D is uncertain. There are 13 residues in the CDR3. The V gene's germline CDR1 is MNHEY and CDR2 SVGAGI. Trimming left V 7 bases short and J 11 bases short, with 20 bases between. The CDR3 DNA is TGTGCCAGCACCCCAACTTACACCAATGAGCAGTACTTC. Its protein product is CASTPTYTNEQYF.

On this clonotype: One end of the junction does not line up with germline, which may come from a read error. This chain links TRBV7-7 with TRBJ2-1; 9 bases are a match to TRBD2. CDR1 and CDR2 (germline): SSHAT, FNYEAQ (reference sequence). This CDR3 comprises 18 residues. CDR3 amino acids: CASSLWLAGSGISNEQFF. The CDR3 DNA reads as TGTGCTAGCAGCTTATGGCTAGCGGGATCCGGGATAAGCAATGAGCAGTTCTTC.

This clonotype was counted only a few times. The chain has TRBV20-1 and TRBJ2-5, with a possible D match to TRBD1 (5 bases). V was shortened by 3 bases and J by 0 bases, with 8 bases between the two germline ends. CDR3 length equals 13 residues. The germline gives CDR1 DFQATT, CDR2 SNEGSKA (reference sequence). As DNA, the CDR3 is TGCAGTGCTAGGGGGCAGCACCAAGAGACCCAGTACTTC. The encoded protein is CSARGQHQETQYF.

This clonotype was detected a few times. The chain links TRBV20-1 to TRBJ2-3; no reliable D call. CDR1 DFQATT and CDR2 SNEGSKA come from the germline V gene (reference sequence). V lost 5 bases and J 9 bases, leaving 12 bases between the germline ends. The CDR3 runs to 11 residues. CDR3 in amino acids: CSALKEHTQYF. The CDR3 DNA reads TGCAGTGCTCTCAAGGAGCACACGCAGTATTTT.

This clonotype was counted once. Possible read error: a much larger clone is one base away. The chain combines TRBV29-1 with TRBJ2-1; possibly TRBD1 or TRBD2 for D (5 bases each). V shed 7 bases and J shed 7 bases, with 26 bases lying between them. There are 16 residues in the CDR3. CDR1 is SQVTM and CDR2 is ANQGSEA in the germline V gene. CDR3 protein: CSAFTGRHSTRNEQFF. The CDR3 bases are TGCAGCGCATTTACGGGACGTCACTCCACCAGGAATGAGCAGTTCTTC.

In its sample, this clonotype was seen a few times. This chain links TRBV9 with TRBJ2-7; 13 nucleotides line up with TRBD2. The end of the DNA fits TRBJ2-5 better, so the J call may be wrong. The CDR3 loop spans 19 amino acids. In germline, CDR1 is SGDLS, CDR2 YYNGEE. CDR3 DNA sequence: TGTGCCAGCAGCGTAGGGAGTGGGACTAGCGGGATGTCGTATGAGACCCAGTACTTC. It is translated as CASSVGSGTSGMSYETQYF.

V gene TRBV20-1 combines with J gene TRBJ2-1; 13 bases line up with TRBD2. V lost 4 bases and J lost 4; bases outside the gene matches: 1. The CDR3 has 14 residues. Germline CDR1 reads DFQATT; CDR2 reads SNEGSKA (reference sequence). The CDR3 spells CSAMGLAGYNEQFF. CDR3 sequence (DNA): TGCAGTGCTATGGGACTAGCGGGGTACAATGAGCAGTTCTTC.

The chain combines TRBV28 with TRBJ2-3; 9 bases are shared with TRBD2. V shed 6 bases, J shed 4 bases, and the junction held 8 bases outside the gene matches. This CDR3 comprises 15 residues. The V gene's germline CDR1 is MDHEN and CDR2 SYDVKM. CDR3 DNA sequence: TGTGCCAGCAGGGTAGCGGGAGTGGGACCAGATACGCAGTATTTT. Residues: CASRVAGVGPDTQYF.

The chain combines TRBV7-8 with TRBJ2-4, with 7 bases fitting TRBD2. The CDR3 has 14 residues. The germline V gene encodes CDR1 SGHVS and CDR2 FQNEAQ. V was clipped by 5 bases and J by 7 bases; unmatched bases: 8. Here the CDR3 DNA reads TGTGCCAGCAGCCCGAGCGGGGCGGGGAACATTCAGTACTTC. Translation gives CASSPSGAGNIQYF.

CDR3 sequence reads: CASSQVASTYEQYF. The CDR3 nucleotides are TGTGCCAGCAGCCAAGTCGCCAGTACATACGAGCAGTACTTC. The chain joins TRBV3-1 to TRBJ2-5; D is uncertain. The tail of the sequence fits TRBJ2-7 better, so the J call may be wrong. Germline CDR1 LGHDT, CDR2 YNNKEL (reference sequence). CDR3 size: 14 residues.

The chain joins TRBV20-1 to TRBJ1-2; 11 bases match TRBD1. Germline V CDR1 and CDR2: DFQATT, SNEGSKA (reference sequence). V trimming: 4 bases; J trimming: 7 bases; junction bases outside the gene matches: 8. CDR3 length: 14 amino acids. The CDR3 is CSAMDRGLYRGYTF. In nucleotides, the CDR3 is TGCAGTGCTATGGACAGGGGGCTTTATCGTGGCTACACCTTC.

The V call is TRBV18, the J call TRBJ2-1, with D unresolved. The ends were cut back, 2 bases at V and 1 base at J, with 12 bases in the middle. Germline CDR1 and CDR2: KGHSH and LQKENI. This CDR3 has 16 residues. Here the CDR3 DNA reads TGTGCCAGCTCACCAGCAACCCTAGTTTCCTACAATGAGCAGTTCTTC. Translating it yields CASSPATLVSYNEQFF.

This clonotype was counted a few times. CDR3 residues: CASSLYGTQETQYF. CDR3 coding DNA: TGTGCCAGCAGTTTATATGGGACACAAGAGACCCAGTACTTC. V usage is TRBV27 and J usage is TRBJ2-5; D is possibly TRBD1 (6 bases). Germline loops: CDR1 MNHEY, CDR2 SMNVEV (reference sequence). CDR3 length: 14 amino acids. V was trimmed by 1 base and J by 2 bases, leaving 8 bases between them.